This paragraph covers one TCR beta chain sequence. Its matching antigen is unknown. The ends lost 4 bases at V and 5 bases at J; junction bases unmatched: 9. The CDR3 covers 16 residues. CDR1 is KGHDR, CDR2 SFDVKD, per germline. The data derive from a study of blood T cells in healthy people across ages. A second about 7 to 12 cycle PCR used barcoded and J-beta primers. TCRdb analysed the 5' RACE reads with MiXCR anew, one entry per CDR3 protein. Here the sample spans 1.5 million to 2 million distinct CDR3 sequences, 34% being singletons. Points from the study as a whole: More naive CD4+ cells and higher diversity marked long-lived donors relative to aged donors.

The receptor's source is a woman in her twenties or thirties in good health. The gene calls are TRBV24-1 and TRBJ2-3, with 9 bases lining up with TRBD1. The sequenced sample was blood. CDR3 coding DNA: TGTGCCACCAGTGAAGGTCGGACAGGGGAGCGAGATACGCAGTATTTT. This codes for CATSEGRTGERDTQYF.